This T cell receptor beta chain was obtained from a study of cytotoxic CD8 clonotypes in ibrutinib-treated CLL. Study-wide results and caveats: Increased clonality at ibrutinib response gave way to a return toward baseline at progression.

The data were produced by immunoSEQ multiplex PCR, yet TCRdb's version contains in-frame clones alone and is incomplete. The sample includes 200,000 or so clones, approximately 75% of them seen just once. This CDR3 contains 15 residues. The J segment lost 6 bases and the V segment lost 5 bases, leaving 5 bases of the junction unmatched. Per the germline V gene, CDR1 is SEHNR and CDR2 is FQNEAQ (reference sequence). As to this clone: The antigen is not known.

This TCR came from a human donor with chronic lymphocytic leukemia. The specimen comprised PBMCs, sampled after 12 months of ibrutinib treatment. The rearrangement uses TRBV7-9 and TRBJ1-6; 9 bases line up with TRBD1. In DNA form, the CDR3 reads TGTGCCAGCAGCCCACTGGACAGGGGTAATTCACCCCTCCACTTT. Encoded protein: CASSPLDRGNSPLHF.